Here is one TCR beta chain with its context. It lacks a known antigen. Base quality data are lacking; no much larger clone is found one base away. The protocol used for the library was the immunoSEQ multiplex PCR assay. TCRdb re-hosts the immuneACCESS table, in-frame sequences only. Its copies lack some clones; in the studies checked, an unresolved V gene accounts for under half of them, and the cause for the rest is not known. This sample has some 80,000 clones in its table, and about 91% of those were observed once. The ten most abundant clones make up about 0.39% of the sample. This record belongs to a study of technical replicates of blood from a few donors (dated by TCRdb to 2016 to 2017). V lost 3 bases and J lost 1 base, and the count of bases not matched to a germline gene is 9. From the cysteine up to the phenylalanine, the CDR3 has a length of 16 residues. Here the CDR3 DNA is all that survives: 48 bases in frame from base 1. The germline V gene sets CDR1 to SGHDT and CDR2 to YYEEEE.

This receptor was taken from a human donor in good health. Sequencing was performed on T cells isolated from PBMCs. The receptor chain draws on TRBV5-6 and TRBJ2-7; 8 bases in between match TRBD1. The CDR3 reads CASSSRDRGLSYEQYF. The sequenced DNA is TGTGCCAGCAGCTCGAGAGACAGGGGCCTATCCTACGAGCAGTACTTC.